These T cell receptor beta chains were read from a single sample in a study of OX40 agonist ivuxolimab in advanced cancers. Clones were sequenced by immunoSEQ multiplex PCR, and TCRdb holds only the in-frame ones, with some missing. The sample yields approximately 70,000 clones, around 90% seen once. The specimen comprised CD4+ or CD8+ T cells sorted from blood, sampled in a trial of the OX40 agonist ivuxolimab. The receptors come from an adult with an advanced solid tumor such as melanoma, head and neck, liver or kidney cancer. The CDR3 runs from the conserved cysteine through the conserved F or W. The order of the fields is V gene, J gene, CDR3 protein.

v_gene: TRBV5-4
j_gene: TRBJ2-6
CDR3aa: CASSLIGSGANVLTF

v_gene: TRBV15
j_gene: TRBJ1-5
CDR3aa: CATSRDREEPQHF

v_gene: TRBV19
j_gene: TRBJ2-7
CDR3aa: CASSIDFRDYLSYEQYF

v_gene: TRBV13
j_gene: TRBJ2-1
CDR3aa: CASSMQAISYNEQFF

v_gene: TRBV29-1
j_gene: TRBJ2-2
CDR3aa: CSVWTGSNTGELFF

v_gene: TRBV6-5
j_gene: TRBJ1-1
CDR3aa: CASSYGARNTEAFF

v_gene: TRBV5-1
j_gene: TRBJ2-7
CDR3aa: CASRAPDRDSYEQYF

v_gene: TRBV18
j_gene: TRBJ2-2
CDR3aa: CASSPGTGELFF

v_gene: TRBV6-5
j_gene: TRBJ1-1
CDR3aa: CASSYSRTGWITEAFF

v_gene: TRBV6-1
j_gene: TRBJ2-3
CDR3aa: CASIATGSSQYF

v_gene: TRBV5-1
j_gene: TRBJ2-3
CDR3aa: CASSPHPNLAGGDMYF

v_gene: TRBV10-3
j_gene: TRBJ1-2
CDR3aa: CAISLTGAGGYGYTF

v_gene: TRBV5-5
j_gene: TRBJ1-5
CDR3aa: CASSKIQESPQHF

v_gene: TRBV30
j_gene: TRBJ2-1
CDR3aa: CAWSSGRGGEQFF

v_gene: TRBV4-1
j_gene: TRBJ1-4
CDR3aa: CASSAVRDRGEKLFF

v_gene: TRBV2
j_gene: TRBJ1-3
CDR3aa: CASRTTGSSGNTIYF

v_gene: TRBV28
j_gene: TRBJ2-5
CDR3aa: CASNPALGETQYF

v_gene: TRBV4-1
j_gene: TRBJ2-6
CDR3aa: CASSPSEQGNSGANVLTF

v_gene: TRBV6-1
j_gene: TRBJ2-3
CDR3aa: CASRSSLGDTQYF

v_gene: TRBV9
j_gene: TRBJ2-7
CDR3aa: CASSVDSRGYEQYF

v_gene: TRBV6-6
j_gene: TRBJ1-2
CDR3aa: CASSYEGGYTF

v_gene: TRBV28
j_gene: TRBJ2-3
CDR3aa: CASSSGFGRFTDTQYF

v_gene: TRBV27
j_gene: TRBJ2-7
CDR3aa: CASSRPGRPYEQYF

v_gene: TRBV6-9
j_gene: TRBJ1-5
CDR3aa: CASSYTGTIGNQPQHF

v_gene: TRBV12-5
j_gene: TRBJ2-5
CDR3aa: CASGLNWETQYF

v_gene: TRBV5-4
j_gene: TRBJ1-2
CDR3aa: CASSLQEDYGYTF

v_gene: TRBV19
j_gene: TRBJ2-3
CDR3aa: CASSPNSDTQYF

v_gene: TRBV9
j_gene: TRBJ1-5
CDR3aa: CASSVTGYSNQPQHF

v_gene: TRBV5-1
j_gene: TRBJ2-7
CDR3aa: CASSLIWGETYEQYF

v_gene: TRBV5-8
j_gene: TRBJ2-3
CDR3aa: CASSGGMVWADTQYF

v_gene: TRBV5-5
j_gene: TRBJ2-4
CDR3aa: CASSPVRSSLNIQYF

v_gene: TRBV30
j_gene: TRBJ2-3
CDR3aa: CAWSVHEDTQYF

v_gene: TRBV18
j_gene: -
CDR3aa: CASSPQDRADEQYF

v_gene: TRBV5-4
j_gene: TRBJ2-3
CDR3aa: CASSLRQGASNTQYF

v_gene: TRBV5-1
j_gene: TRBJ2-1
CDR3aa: CASSLLTSGSYNEQFF

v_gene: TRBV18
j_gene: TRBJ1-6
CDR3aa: CASSPAGGDSPLHF

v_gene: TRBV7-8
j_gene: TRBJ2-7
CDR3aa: CASSQDRYEQYF

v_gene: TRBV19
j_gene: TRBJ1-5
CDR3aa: CASTPDRSIESNQPQHF

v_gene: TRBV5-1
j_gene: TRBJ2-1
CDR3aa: CASRLAGLLDEQFF

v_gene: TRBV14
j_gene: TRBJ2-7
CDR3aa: CASSHGGTGYYEQYF

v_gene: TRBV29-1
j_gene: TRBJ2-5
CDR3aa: CSVVGARETQYF

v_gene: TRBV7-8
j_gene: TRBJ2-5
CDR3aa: CASSGGLAAQETQYF

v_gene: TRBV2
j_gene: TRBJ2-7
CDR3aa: CASLGASYEQYF

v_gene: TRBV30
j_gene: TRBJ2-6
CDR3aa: CAWSDLSGANVLTF

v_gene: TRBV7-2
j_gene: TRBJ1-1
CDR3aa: CASSPDVGRNTEAFF

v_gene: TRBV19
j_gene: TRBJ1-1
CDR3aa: CASISRGARTEAFF